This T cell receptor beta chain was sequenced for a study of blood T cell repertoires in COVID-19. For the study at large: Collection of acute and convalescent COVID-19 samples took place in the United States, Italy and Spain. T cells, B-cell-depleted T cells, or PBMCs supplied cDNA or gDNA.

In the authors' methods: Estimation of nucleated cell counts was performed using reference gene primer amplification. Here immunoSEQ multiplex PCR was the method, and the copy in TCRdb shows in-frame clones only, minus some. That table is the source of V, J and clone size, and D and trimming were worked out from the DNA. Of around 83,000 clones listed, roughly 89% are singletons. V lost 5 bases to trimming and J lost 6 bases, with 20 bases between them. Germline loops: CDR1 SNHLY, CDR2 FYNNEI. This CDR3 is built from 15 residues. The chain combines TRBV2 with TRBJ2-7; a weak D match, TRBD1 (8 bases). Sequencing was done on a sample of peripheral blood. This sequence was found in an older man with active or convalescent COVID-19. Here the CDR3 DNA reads TGTGCCAGCAGTCGAGGACAGGGCAGGGGGGGCGAGCAGTACTTC. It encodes CASSRGQGRGGEQYF.